The entry that follows covers one T cell receptor beta chain sequence. As yet, its antigen is unknown. This sample was taken from a study of T cell responses to AZD1222 COVID-19 vaccine. Study conclusions and caveats: Reportedly, nearly half of unique spike TCRs recognized epitopes outside B.1.351/B.1.1.7 mutations.

Assay used: immunoSEQ multiplex PCR; TCRdb lists only in-frame clones, some missing. The sample holds about 150,000 clones, over 85% seen once. The CDR3 runs 17 residues. Trimming left V 0 bases short and J 0 bases short, with 12 bases between. Germline V gives CDR1 MNHNS, CDR2 SASEGT. This chain connects TRBV6-1 to TRBJ1-5, with D possibly matching TRBD1 (5 bases). The sequences come from peripheral blood, collected on day 0 of AZD1222 vaccination. The sequence came from an adult in good health. The CDR3, as DNA: TGTGCCAGCAGTGAAGCGCGAAGGGGTTATAGCAATCAGCCCCAGCATTTT. Protein: CASSEARRGYSNQPQHF.